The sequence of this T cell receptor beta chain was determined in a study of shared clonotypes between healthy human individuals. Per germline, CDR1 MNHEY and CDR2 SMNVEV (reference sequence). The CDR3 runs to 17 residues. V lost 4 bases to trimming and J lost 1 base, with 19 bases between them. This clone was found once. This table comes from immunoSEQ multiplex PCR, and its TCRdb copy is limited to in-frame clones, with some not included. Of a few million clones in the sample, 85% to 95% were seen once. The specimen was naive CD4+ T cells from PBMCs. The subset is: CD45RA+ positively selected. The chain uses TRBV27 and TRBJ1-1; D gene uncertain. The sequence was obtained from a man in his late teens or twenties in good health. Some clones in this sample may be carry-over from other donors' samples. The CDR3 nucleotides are TGTGCCAGCAGTTCAGCCGGACTTGTCCGGGAGAACACTGAAGCTTTCTTT. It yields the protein CASSSAGLVRENTEAFF.